Listed here are 17 T cell receptor beta chains from one sample, sequenced in a study of patients and donors after allogeneic stem cell transplantation. TCRdb re-analysed the RT-PCR reads in MiXCR, keeping a single row per CDR3 protein. The table shows under 200,000 distinct CDR3 sequences, with 30% occurring only once. Sequenced: blood, either unsorted or a sorted T cell fraction (not recorded which). Receptors were obtained from a human donor who was either an allogeneic HSCT recipient or a stem cell or donor lymphocyte infusion donor (not recorded which). It is not recorded whose cells these are; they may come from a transplant donor.

This CDR3 reads CASKGSRADYEQYF. CDR3 nucleotide sequence: TGTGCCAGCAAGGGCAGCCGGGCGGACTACGAGCAGTACTTC. This chain joins TRBV6-5 and TRBJ2-7; no definite D call. Trimming took 7 bases from V and 3 from J, leaving 16 bases between them. Looked up from germline, CDR1 is MNHEY and CDR2 is SVGAGI. The CDR3 sequence is 14 residues long.

This chain links TRBV7-9 with TRBJ1-4; 9 bases are a match to TRBD1. The CDR3 spans 15 residues. Germline V gene data show CDR1 as SEHNR and CDR2 as FQNEAQ (reference sequence). Trimming at V came to 5 bases and at J to 8 bases, leaving 9 bases not matched to a gene. The CDR3 sequence: CASSPLDRGYEKLFF. In nucleotides, the CDR3 is TGTGCCAGCAGCCCGCTGGACAGGGGATACGAAAAACTGTTTTTT.

This rearrangement joins TRBV30 to TRBJ1-5; a weak D match, TRBD1 (6 bases). CDR3 length: 14 amino acids. CDR1 GTSNPN and CDR2 SVGIG come from the germline V gene (reference sequence). V was shortened by 0 bases and J by 1 base, with 7 bases between the two germline ends. CDR3 nucleotides: TGTGCCTGGAGTGTAGGGGGAAGCAATCAGCCCCAGCATTTT. It codes for CAWSVGGSNQPQHF. The whole variable domain, filled in from reference TRBV30 and TRBJ1-5, reads SQTIHQWPATLVQPVGSPLSLECTVEGTSNPNLYWYRQAAGRGLQLLFYSVGIGQISSEVPQNLSASRPQDRQFILSSKKLLLSDSGFYLCAWSVGGSNQPQHFGDGTRLSIL.

The chain combines TRBV6-2 or TRBV6-3 with TRBJ2-7, with D tentatively TRBD2 (6 bases). V lost 6 bases, J lost 4 bases, and 13 bases lay in between. The length of the CDR3 is 13 residues. Germline V gene lookup returns CDR1 MNHEY and CDR2 SVGEGT. The CDR3: CASRPGLLYEQYF. DNA of the CDR3: TGTGCCAGCAGGCCGGGACTCTTATACGAGCAGTACTTC.

This clonotype has more than one count but fewer than ten. The chain uses TRBV28 and TRBJ1-5, with 7 bases aligning to TRBD1. The CDR3 has 14 amino acids. J gave up 6 bases and V 5 bases, and 7 bases lay outside the gene matches. Per the germline V gene, CDR1 is MDHEN and CDR2 is SYDVKM. CDR3 DNA: TGTGCCAGCAGTATACAGGGGTATGCTCAGCCCCAGCATTTT. It codes for CASSIQGYAQPQHF.

This clonotype has only a few counts. The CDR3, as DNA: TGCGCCAGCAGCTTCCAGTTCGAGGCGTTTAATGAAAAACTGTTTTTT. Translation gives CASSFQFEAFNEKLFF. The chain combines TRBV5-1 with TRBJ1-4, with D unresolved. The CDR3 is 16 amino acids. Germline V gives CDR1 SGHRS, CDR2 YFSETQ. Trimming removed 2 bases from V and 4 bases from J, with 15 bases in between.

This rearrangement joins TRBV12-3 or TRBV12-4 to TRBJ2-3, with D uncertain. V was clipped by 1 base and J by 6 bases, with 5 bases between them. The CDR3 length is 12 residues. CDR3 nucleotide sequence: TGTGCCAGCAGTTTAGATGTGGATACGCAGTATTTT. This gives the protein CASSLDVDTQYF.

In its sample, this clonotype was seen a few times. The chain carries TRBV7-9 and TRBJ1-3; D gene ambiguous. Germline loops: CDR1 SEHNR, CDR2 FQNEAQ (reference sequence). The CDR3 is 14 residues long. The ends were cut back, 5 bases at V and 4 bases at J, with 12 bases in the middle. DNA for the CDR3: TGTGCCAGCAGCGTGGTAGGATCCGGAAACACCATATATTTT. Translated: CASSVVGSGNTIYF. The full variable domain, in which reference TRBV7-9 and TRBJ1-3 provide the parts outside the CDR3, is DTGVSQNPRHKITKRGQNVTFRCDPISEHNRLYWYRQTLGQGPEFLTYFQNEAQLEKSRLLSDRFSAERPKGSFSTLEIQRTEQGDSAMYLCASSVVGSGNTIYFGEGSWLTVV.

The V gene is TRBV19, the J gene TRBJ2-4; TRBD2 aligns across 8 bases. CDR3 length equals 16 residues. V gave up 8 bases and J gave up 9 bases; unmatched junction bases: 18. Germline-derived CDR1 and CDR2 are LNHDA and SQIVND (reference sequence). The CDR3 nucleotides read TGTGCCAGTGGACCCCCGGGACTAGGAGTTCGGGGCATTCAGTACTTC. Translating gives CASGPPGLGVRGIQYF. The entire variable domain, with the rest obtained from reference TRBV19 and TRBJ2-4, is as follows: DGGITQSPKYLFRKEGQNVTLSCEQNLNHDAMYWYRQDPGQGLRLIYYSQIVNDFQKGDIAEGYSVSREKKESFPLTVTSAQKNPTAFYLCASGPPGLGVRGIQYFGAGTRLSVL.

The V gene is TRBV7-8, the J gene TRBJ1-1, with 10 nucleotides matching TRBD1. Unmatched junction bases numbered 4, after V lost 1 base and J lost 5 bases. The CDR3 runs 15 residues. CDR1 and CDR2 (germline): SGHVS, FQNEAQ. The CDR3 nucleotides read TGTGCCAGCAGCTTAGAGACAGGGGGCAGGACTGAAGCTTTCTTT. This sequence encodes CASSLETGGRTEAFF. Variable domain in full (rest from reference TRBV7-8 and TRBJ1-1): GAGVSQSPRYKVAKRGQDVALRCDPISGHVSLFWYQQALGQGPEFLTYFQNEAQLDKSGLPSDRFFAERPEGSVSTLKIQRTQQEDSAVYLCASSLETGGRTEAFFGQGTRLTVV.

The V gene is TRBV20-1, the J gene TRBJ2-2; no clear D gene. The CDR3 loop spans 13 amino acids. The germline V gene encodes CDR1 DFQATT and CDR2 SNEGSKA (reference sequence). For the CDR3, the DNA is TGCAGCGCTGGGAAGGGGAACACCGGGGAGCTGTTTTTT. Translated, it gives CSAGKGNTGELFF.

V usage is TRBV4-2 and J usage is TRBJ1-1, with unresolved D. Trimming shortened V by 3 bases and J by 7 bases, and 18 bases separated the two germline ends. Germline V CDR1 and CDR2: LGHNA, YNFKEQ. CDR3 length: 15 residues. CDR3 loop: CASSHVDGEAGEAFF. As DNA, the CDR3 is TGTGCCAGCAGCCACGTTGACGGGGAGGCGGGTGAAGCTTTCTTT.

This chain uses TRBV5-1 with TRBJ2-4; D may be TRBD1 or TRBD2 (5 bases each). V was clipped by 5 bases and J by 8 bases, with 14 bases between them. The CDR3 runs to 13 residues. Germline CDR1 and CDR2: SGHRS and YFSETQ. As DNA, the CDR3 is TGCGCCAGCAGAGATGAGGGGCTGGACATTCAGTACTTC. Protein product: CASRDEGLDIQYF.

The chain has TRBV7-9 and TRBJ2-1; 10 bases align to TRBD2. V lost 3 bases and J lost 4; bases outside the gene matches: 0. CDR3 length equals 14 residues. Germline loops: CDR1 SEHNR, CDR2 FQNEAQ (reference sequence). CDR3: CASSFSGGYNEQFF. The CDR3 DNA is TGTGCCAGCAGCTTTAGCGGGGGGTACAATGAGCAGTTCTTC.

This clonotype was counted between two and nine times. The chain uses TRBV20-1 and TRBJ2-7; the match to TRBD2 covers 13 bases. V lost 4 bases to trimming and J lost 2 bases; unmatched junction nucleotides: 5. Germline lookup yields CDR1 DFQATT and CDR2 SNEGSKA (reference sequence). The CDR3 sequence is 15 residues long. The CDR3 loop reads CSANPLAGGPYEQYF. CDR3 DNA: TGCAGTGCTAACCCACTAGCGGGAGGGCCCTACGAGCAGTACTTC.

Here the CDR3 DNA reads TGCAGTGCTAGAGATCGGCGAGCTGGTACGCAGTATTTT. It specifies CSARDRRAGTQYF. V gene TRBV20-1 combines with J gene TRBJ2-3; D is uncertain. CDR3 length: 13 residues. CDR1 DFQATT and CDR2 SNEGSKA come from the germline V gene (reference sequence). Deletions cut 0 bases from V and 8 bases from J, with 12 bases between.

This clonotype has ten or more counts. V and J are TRBV6-5 and TRBJ1-5; D gene uncertain. Germline V gives CDR1 MNHEY, CDR2 SVGAGI. V was trimmed by 2 bases and J by 1 base, leaving 6 bases between them. The CDR3 has 14 residues. CDR3: CASSYAGSNQPQHF. In DNA, the CDR3 is TGTGCCAGCAGTTACGCGGGAAGCAATCAGCCCCAGCATTTT.